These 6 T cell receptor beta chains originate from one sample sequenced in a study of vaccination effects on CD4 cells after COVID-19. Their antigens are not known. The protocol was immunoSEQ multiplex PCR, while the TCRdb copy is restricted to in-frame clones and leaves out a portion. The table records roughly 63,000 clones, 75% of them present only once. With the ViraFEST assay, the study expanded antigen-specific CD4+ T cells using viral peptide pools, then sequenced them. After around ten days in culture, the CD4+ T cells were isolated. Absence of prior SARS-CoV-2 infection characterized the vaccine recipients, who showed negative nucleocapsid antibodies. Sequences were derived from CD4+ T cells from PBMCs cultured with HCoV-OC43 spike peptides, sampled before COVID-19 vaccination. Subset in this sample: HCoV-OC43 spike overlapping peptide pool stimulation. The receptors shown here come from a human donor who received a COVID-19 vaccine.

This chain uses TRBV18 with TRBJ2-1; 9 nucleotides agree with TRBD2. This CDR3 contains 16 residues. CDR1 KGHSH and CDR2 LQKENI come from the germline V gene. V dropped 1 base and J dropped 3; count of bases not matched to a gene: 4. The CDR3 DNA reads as TGTGCCAGCTCACCACTCAGGCGGGGGGGCTACAATGAGCAGTTCTTC. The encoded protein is CASSPLRRGGYNEQFF.

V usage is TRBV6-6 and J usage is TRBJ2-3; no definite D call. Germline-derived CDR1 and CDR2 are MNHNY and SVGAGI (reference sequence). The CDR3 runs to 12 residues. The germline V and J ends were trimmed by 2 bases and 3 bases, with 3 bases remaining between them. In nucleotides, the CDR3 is TGTGCCAGCAGTTACAGAACAGATACGCAGTATTTT. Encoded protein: CASSYRTDTQYF.

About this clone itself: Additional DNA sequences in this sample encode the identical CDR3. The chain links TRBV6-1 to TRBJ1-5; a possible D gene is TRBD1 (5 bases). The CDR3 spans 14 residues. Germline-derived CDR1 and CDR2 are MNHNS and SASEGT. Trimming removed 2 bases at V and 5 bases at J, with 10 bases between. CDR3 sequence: CASSENRWDQPQHF. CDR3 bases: TGTGCCAGCAGTGAAAACAGGTGGGATCAGCCCCAGCATTTT.

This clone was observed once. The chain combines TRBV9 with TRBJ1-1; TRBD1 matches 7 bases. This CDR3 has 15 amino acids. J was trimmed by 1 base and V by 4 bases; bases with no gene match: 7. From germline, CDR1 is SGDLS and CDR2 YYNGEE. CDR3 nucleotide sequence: TGTGCCAGCAGCCAGGGGGGGGCAGGGAACACTGAAGCTTTCTTT. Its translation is CASSQGGAGNTEAFF.

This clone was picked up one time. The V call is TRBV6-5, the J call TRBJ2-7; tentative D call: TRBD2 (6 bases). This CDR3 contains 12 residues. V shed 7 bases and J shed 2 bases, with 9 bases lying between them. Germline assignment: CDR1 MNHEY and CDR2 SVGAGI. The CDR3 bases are TGTGCCAGCATCGGGAGTACCTACGAGCAGTACGTC. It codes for CASIGSTYEQYV.

The CDR3 DNA sequence: TGTGCCAGCAGCCCAAGGGGCAGGGGTAATTCACCCCTCCACTTT. This gives the protein CASSPRGRGNSPLHF. The V and J genes are TRBV2 and TRBJ1-6; D is perhaps TRBD1 (6 bases). This CDR3 is built from 15 residues. V was pared by 6 bases and J by 6 bases, with 15 bases between. Looked up from germline, CDR1 is SNHLY and CDR2 is FYNNEI.